The clone carrying this TCR beta chain has ten or more counts. Its matching antigen is unknown. The length of the CDR3 is 20 residues. Trimming removed 2 bases from V and 2 bases from J; junction bases left unmatched: 20. Germline-derived CDR1 and CDR2 are SGHRS and YFSETQ. These data are taken from a study of CD8 T cells in ankylosing spondylitis. Study-wide results and limits: The study identified a TCR beta motif of under ten highly homologous variants that appeared characteristic of ankylosing spondylitis blood. Reportedly, significant enrichment of disease-linked clones occurred in matched ankylosing spondylitis synovial fluid. Reactive arthritis synovial fluid and blood were previously reported to contain some motif variants.

Using quantitative 5'-RACE with molecular barcodes, the authors made TCR beta libraries. MiXCR, run by TCRdb on the 5' RACE reads, gives a single entry per CDR3 protein. The sample yields 300,000 to 350,000 distinct CDR3 sequences, roughly 10% seen once. The V and J genes are TRBV5-1 and TRBJ1-1; the match to TRBD1 covers 8 bases. This clonotype was obtained from a female donor with ankylosing spondylitis or in good health (not recorded which). The sample taken for sequencing was blood, either unsorted or a sorted T cell fraction (not recorded which). CDR3 residues: CASSFLGQRRTGRVNTEAFF. The CDR3 DNA follows: TGCGCCAGCAGCTTCCTTGGGCAAAGGAGGACAGGGCGGGTAAACACTGAAGCTTTCTTT.